The 8 T cell receptor beta chains reported below all come from one sample, sequenced in a study of graft-versus-host responses after intestinal transplantation. Produced via immunoSEQ multiplex PCR; TCRdb's table is partial and in-frame only. The sample has 99,000 or so clones; roughly 90% are singletons. Their recognized antigens are unknown. The specimen comprised unstimulated CD4+ T cells sorted from spleen or lymph node cells, sampled before intestinal transplant. Receptors were obtained from a human donor who received an intestinal transplant.

This chain joins TRBV9 and TRBJ2-3; D might be TRBD1 (5 bases). The CDR3 has 15 amino acids. V was cut by 2 bases and J by 6 bases, with 16 bases left in between. Germline lookup yields CDR1 SGDLS and CDR2 YYNGEE. CDR3 amino acids: CASSVMPARGDTQYF. CDR3 nucleotides: TGTGCCAGCAGCGTTATGCCGGCTAGGGGTGATACGCAGTATTTT.

This clone was detected a few times. V gene TRBV20-1 combines with J gene TRBJ2-7; D is uncertain. The V end lost 2 bases, the J end lost 0 bases, and 2 bases lay between the germline ends. The CDR3 has 11 residues. Germline CDR1 DFQATT, CDR2 SNEGSKA (reference sequence). The DNA for the CDR3 is TGCAGTGCTAGACACTCCTACGAGCAGTACTTC. This translates into CSARHSYEQYF.

The CDR3 loop reads CASSQGSAPTKETQYF. The CDR3 DNA sequence: TGCGCCAGCAGCCAAGGCTCCGCTCCCACGAAAGAGACCCAGTACTTC. The V and J genes are TRBV4-1 and TRBJ2-5; D ambiguous. Deletions cut 1 base from V and 3 bases from J, with 15 bases between. This CDR3 is built from 16 residues. Germline CDR1 is MGHRA and CDR2 is YSYEKL.

This sequence joins TRBV19 and TRBJ2-4; 7 bases map to TRBD2. Germline CDR1 is LNHDA and CDR2 is SQIVND (reference sequence). Trimming cost V 4 bases and J 6 bases; bases outside gene matches: 0. The CDR3 sequence is 12 residues long. CDR3 protein: CASSTSGNIQYF. Here the CDR3 DNA reads TGTGCCAGTAGTACTAGCGGAAACATTCAGTACTTC. Full variable domain (outside the CDR3, taken from reference TRBV19 and TRBJ2-4): DGGITQSPKYLFRKEGQNVTLSCEQNLNHDAMYWYRQDPGQGLRLIYYSQIVNDFQKGDIAEGYSVSREKKESFPLTVTSAQKNPTAFYLCASSTSGNIQYFGAGTRLSVL.

This clone has a handful of counts. The chain carries TRBV11-2 and TRBJ1-2, with 8 positions matching TRBD1. CDR1 is SGHAT, CDR2 FQNNGV, per germline. CDR3 length: 13 amino acids. V shed 2 bases, J shed 5 bases, and the junction held 1 base outside the gene matches. In DNA form, the CDR3 reads TGTGCCAGCAGCTTACACAGGGGGTATGGCTACACCTTC. It yields the protein CASSLHRGYGYTF.

This clone was detected only a few times. Other nucleotide sequences in the sample specify the same CDR3. V usage is TRBV5-1 and J usage is TRBJ2-5, with 7 bases aligning to TRBD1. The CDR3 loop spans 14 amino acids. V gave up 1 base and J gave up 3 bases; unmatched junction bases: 3. Germline CDR1 and CDR2: SGHRS and YFSETQ. CDR3 in amino acids: CASSLTGTEETQYF. The DNA for the CDR3 is TGCGCCAGCAGCTTGACCGGGACAGAAGAGACCCAGTACTTC.

This sequence joins TRBV25-1 and TRBJ2-5; perhaps TRBD2 as D (5 bases). The CDR3 has 13 residues. From germline, CDR1 is MGHDK and CDR2 SYGVNS. Trimming took 6 bases from V and 6 from J, leaving 14 bases between them. The CDR3 nucleotides are TGTGCCAGCAGCGAGCGGTTTGACAAGACCCAGTACTTC. Translation: CASSERFDKTQYF.

This chain joins TRBV5-6 and TRBJ1-6; D is unclear. The CDR3 extends over 12 amino acids. The V end was cut by 1 base, the J end by 8 bases, with 4 bases between. The germline CDR1 and CDR2 sequences are SGHDT and YYEEEE. The CDR3 protein is CASSLQDSPLHF. The CDR3 nucleotides read TGTGCCAGCAGCTTGCAGGATTCACCCCTCCACTTT.